This T cell receptor beta chain was captured by sequencing in a study of blood T cell repertoires in COVID-19. Overall study context: T cells, B-cell-depleted T cells, or PBMCs supplied cDNA or gDNA.

Germline V gene sequence: CDR1 SGHNT, CDR2 YENEEA. V shed 5 bases, J shed 7 bases, and the junction held 4 bases outside the gene matches. The length of the CDR3 is 14 residues. In the source study's methods: Nucleated cell number was recorded as an estimate derived from reference gene primer amplification. Generated by immunoSEQ multiplex PCR, the TCRdb table keeps only in-frame clones and is missing some. D and trimming were read from the DNA, whereas the V and J calls and clone size are those reported in that table. The sample holds around 160,000 clones, around four fifths seen once. This TCR was recovered from a human donor in a cohort sampled during active COVID-19. This chain connects TRBV11-3 to TRBJ2-1, with 11 bases identical to TRBD2. The sequencing input was peripheral blood. This CDR3 is CASSPSGGRNEQFF. CDR3 DNA sequence: TGTGCCAGCAGCCCTAGCGGGGGGAGAAATGAGCAGTTCTTC.